Described below is a single T cell receptor (beta chain) sequence and its context. This sample stems from a study of blood T cells in healthy people across ages. Using a J-beta primer mix together with a sample-barcoded 5' primer, a second PCR was run for roughly 6 to 12 cycles. TCRdb fed the 5' RACE reads into MiXCR, producing one record per CDR3 protein. The sample holds about 1,400,000 distinct CDR3 sequences, roughly 60% seen once. Isolation yielded PBMCs, at least 7 million per sample, in every case. The V gene's germline CDR1 is SGDLS and CDR2 YYNGEE. The CDR3 has 14 amino acids. V was clipped by 4 bases and J by 7 bases, with 17 bases between them.

The material sequenced was blood. The sequence was collected from a man aged 18 to 35 in good health. The chain carries TRBV9 and TRBJ1-2; possible D gene TRBD1, 6 bases. CDR3 sequence (DNA): TGTGCCAGCAGCACCACCAACAGGGCTGGTGGCTACACCTTC. Its protein is CASSTTNRAGGYTF.